This record covers a single TCR beta chain. What it binds is unknown. This record comes from a study of vaccination and CD4 T cells after COVID-19. The study sequenced cultured CD4+ T cell DNA using the Oncomine TCR Beta short-read assay. The genomic DNA was obtained from cultured CD4+ T cells by extraction with the QIAamp micro DNA kit. TCRdb re-derived calls from the PCR reads in MiXCR, one entry per CDR3 protein. The sample consists of some 12,000 distinct CDR3 sequences, about 46% of them appearing once. The CDR3 extends over 12 amino acids. J lost 0 bases, V lost 5 bases, and 1 base had no gene match. The germline CDR1 and CDR2 sequences are GTSNPN and SVGIG (reference sequence). Treatment given: roughly 11-day PBMC culture with coronavirus spike peptide pools or control peptides (ViraFEST assay). Culture conditions combined about 2 million PBMCs per well with 10 IU/ml IL-2 and roughly 10 ug/ml peptide pools.

This clonotype originated in a human donor who had recovered from COVID-19. Sample: CD4+ T cells from blood, cultured in vitro. This chain joins TRBV30 and TRBJ2-7; 7 bases line up with TRBD1. CDR3 amino acids: CAWGDSSYEQYF. The CDR3 coding sequence is TGTGCCTGGGGGGACAGCTCCTACGAGCAGTACTTC.